A selection of T cell receptor beta chains follows, all from one sample in a study of blood T cells in healthy people across ages. TCRdb reprocessed the 5' RACE reads via MiXCR and lists one record per CDR3 protein. The data show 1.5 million to 2 million distinct CDR3 sequences, roughly 30% seen once. Sequencing was done on a sample of blood. The receptor source for this set is a woman younger than 45 in good health. The CDR3 runs from the conserved cysteine through the conserved F or W. A D gene is named only where the DNA matches it firmly. Not all rows give a size; the values are once, few, many and, for expanded clones, a class.

11	TRBV30	few	NA	TRBJ2-1	CAWAQENEQFF	TGTGCCTGGGCACAGGAGAATGAGCAGTTCTTC
15	TRBV7-2	NA	TRBD1	TRBJ2-5	CASSQNRGRTKTQYF	TGTGCCAGCAGCCAAAACAGGGGGCGCACGAAGACCCAGTACTTC
15	TRBV18	few	NA	TRBJ2-1	CASSRLPGPDNEQFF	TGTGCCAGCTCACGACTCCCGGGACCCGATAATGAGCAGTTCTTC
16	TRBV20-1	NA	TRBD2	TRBJ2-7	CSARALRLASSYEQYF	TGCAGTGCTAGAGCCCTCCGACTAGCGTCCTCCTACGAGCAGTACTTC
14	TRBV29-1	NA	NA	TRBJ2-3	CSVFRDGITDTQYF	TGCAGCGTTTTCCGGGACGGGATCACAGATACGCAGTATTTT
14	TRBV6-5	NA	NA	TRBJ1-2	CASRSSGTNYGYTF	TGTGCCAGCAGGTCCTCGGGAACTAACTATGGCTACACCTTC
15	TRBV9	few	NA	TRBJ2-5	CASSPNGIFPETQYF	TGTGCCAGCAGCCCAAACGGAATCTTCCCAGAGACCCAGTACTTC
15	TRBV2	NA	NA	TRBJ2-7	CASSELASLIYEQYF	TGTGCCAGCAGTGAACTAGCGTCTCTAATTTACGAGCAGTACTTC
18	TRBV28	NA	TRBD1	TRBJ1-4	CASSSPYIGTATNEKLFF	TGTGCCAGCAGTTCCCCTTATATCGGGACAGCAACTAATGAAAAACTGTTTTTT
16	TRBV9	few	TRBD2	TRBJ2-7	CASSRTGTSGSDEQYF	TGTGCCAGCAGCCGGACAGGGACTAGCGGGAGCGACGAGCAGTACTTC
14	TRBV11-2	NA	TRBD1	TRBJ2-5	CASSWGTGMETQYF	TGTGCCAGCAGCTGGGGGACAGGAATGGAGACCCAGTACTTC
14	TRBV20-1	few	NA	TRBJ2-7	CSAFIGDFSYEQYF	TGCAGTGCCTTCATCGGGGACTTCTCCTACGAGCAGTACTTC
14	TRBV7-3	few	NA	TRBJ1-2	CASSQGTSDYGYTF	TGTGCCAGCAGCCAGGGGACATCGGACTATGGCTACACCTTC
13	TRBV5-6	few	NA	TRBJ1-1	CASNRRGGTEAFF	TGTGCCAGCAACCGAAGGGGGGGCACTGAAGCTTTCTTT
12	TRBV30	NA	NA	TRBJ1-1	CAWRPGNTEAFF	TGTGCCTGGAGACCGGGGAACACTGAAGCTTTCTTT
15	TRBV7-2	few	TRBD2	TRBJ2-3	CASSSGTRNTDTQYF	TGTGCCAGCAGTTCCGGGACTAGGAACACAGATACGCAGTATTTT
15	TRBV24-1	NA	TRBD2	TRBJ2-1	CATSDGGGRYNEQFF	TGTGCCACCAGTGATGGCGGGGGGCGCTACAATGAGCAGTTCTTC
15	TRBV15	few	TRBD2	TRBJ2-1	CATSSKTSGRNEQFF	TGTGCCACCAGCAGTAAGACTAGCGGGAGAAATGAGCAGTTCTTC
11	TRBV6-8	few	TRBD1	TRBJ2-5	CASSVRGSKYF	TGTGCCAGCAGCGTCAGGGGGAGTAAGTACTTC
11	TRBV2	many	NA	TRBJ2-7	CASSETGEQYF	TGTGCCAGCAGTGAGACGGGCGAGCAGTACTTC
14	TRBV15	NA	NA	TRBJ2-1	CATSRDPGRVQQFF	TGTGCCACCAGCAGAGACCCGGGCCGAGTCCAGCAGTTCTTC
14	TRBV20-1	few	NA	TRBJ1-4	CSAPEEPTNEKLFF	TGCAGTGCTCCGGAGGAACCGACTAATGAAAAACTGTTTTTT
12	TRBV29-1	NA	NA	TRBJ1-1	CSVRDPNTEAFF	TGCAGCGTTCGGGATCCAAACACTGAAGCTTTCTTT